This passage covers 27 T cell receptor beta chains from one sample sequenced in a study of OX40 agonist ivuxolimab in advanced cancers. Profiled with immunoSEQ multiplex PCR; TCRdb holds only in-frame clones, not every one. Of approximately 67,000 clones listed, roughly 87% are singletons. The starting material was CD4+ or CD8+ T cells sorted from blood, obtained in a trial of the OX40 agonist ivuxolimab. Receptors originate from an adult with an advanced solid tumor such as melanoma, head and neck, liver or kidney cancer.

This sequence joins TRBV7-3 and TRBJ2-1; perhaps TRBD1 as D (6 bases). Trimming removed 4 bases from V and 11 bases from J, with 15 bases in between. This CDR3 region has 13 residues. The germline V gene has CDR1 SGHTA and CDR2 FQGTGA. The CDR3: CASSSSRQVQQFF. The DNA for the CDR3 is TGTGCCAGCAGCTCCAGCCGACAGGTACAGCAGTTCTTC.

The chain has TRBV7-3 and TRBJ2-7, with 7 bases aligning to TRBD1. The trim removed 4 bases at V and 2 bases at J, leaving 2 bases unmatched. CDR1 is SGHTA, CDR2 FQGTGA, per germline. This CDR3 spans 13 amino acids. The CDR3 loop reads CASSYTGAYEQYF. CDR3 nucleotides: TGTGCCAGCAGCTATACAGGGGCCTACGAGCAGTACTTC.

The chain combines TRBV29-1 with TRBJ2-1; 9 bases are shared with TRBD2. The CDR3 is made up of 13 amino acids. The V gene end was trimmed by 7 bases and the J gene end by 8 bases; junction bases not matched to a gene: 9. The germline CDR1 and CDR2 sequences are SQVTM and ANQGSEA. In nucleotides, the CDR3 is TGCAGCGGAATGGCGGGAGGGACACATGAGCAGTTCTTC. It specifies CSGMAGGTHEQFF.

A single count supports this clone. The chain combines TRBV11-2 with TRBJ2-3; D uncertain. The CDR3 has 14 residues. Germline V gene lookup returns CDR1 SGHAT and CDR2 FQNNGV. Between the trimmed V and J ends, which lost 5 bases and 0 bases, there was a span of 9 bases. The CDR3 protein is CASSLFHSTDTQYF. The CDR3 DNA is TGTGCCAGCAGCCTCTTCCACAGCACAGATACGCAGTATTTT.

This chain links TRBV2 with TRBJ2-2; D is perhaps TRBD1 (5 bases). The CDR3 is 15 amino acids. Deletions cut 6 bases from V and 1 base from J, with 12 bases between. Per germline, CDR1 SNHLY and CDR2 FYNNEI. CDR3 protein: CASREQAVNTGELFF. The DNA for the CDR3 is TGTGCCAGCAGGGAACAGGCAGTGAACACCGGGGAGCTGTTTTTT.

This clone was detected a few times. This sequence joins TRBV11-3 and TRBJ2-7; D is ambiguous. This CDR3 has 17 residues. Trimming removed 5 bases at V and 1 base at J, with 21 bases between. The germline V gene encodes CDR1 SGHNT and CDR2 YENEEA. CDR3 residues: CASSPLTPSGGSYEQYF. The CDR3 DNA is TGTGCCAGCAGCCCCCTCACTCCTAGTGGCGGTTCCTACGAGCAGTACTTC.

This sequence joins TRBV29-1 and TRBJ2-7, with 10 bases aligning to TRBD1. CDR3 length: 12 amino acids. The J segment lost 6 bases and the V segment lost 7 bases, leaving 6 bases of the junction unmatched. Germline V lookup: CDR1 SQVTM, CDR2 ANQGSEA. The CDR3 here is CSATGQGPEQYF. Written as DNA, the CDR3 is TGCAGCGCCACGGGACAGGGGCCCGAGCAGTACTTC.

This clone was observed once. The chain is built from TRBV5-1 and TRBJ2-2; D not resolved. Germline-derived CDR1 and CDR2 are SGHRS and YFSETQ. The CDR3 is 16 amino acids. Trimming pared 4 bases from V and 6 bases from J, leaving 19 bases between. Here the CDR3 reads CASSPLVGQMPGELFF. The CDR3, as DNA: TGCGCCAGCAGCCCCCTGGTGGGTCAGATGCCCGGGGAGCTGTTTTTT.

This sequence joins TRBV18 and TRBJ2-5, with a weak D call TRBD2 (6 bases). From germline, CDR1 is KGHSH and CDR2 LQKENI. Trimming shortened V by 0 bases and J by 1 base, and 9 bases separated the two germline ends. The CDR3 has 15 residues. The CDR3 here is CASSPPLAAQETQYF. CDR3 sequence (DNA): TGTGCCAGCTCACCACCTTTAGCGGCCCAAGAGACCCAGTACTTC.

The rearrangement links TRBV7-3 to TRBJ2-3; 15 bases map to TRBD2. J gave up 6 bases and V 5 bases, and 12 bases lay outside the gene matches. Germline V gives CDR1 SGHTA, CDR2 FQGTGA. The CDR3 has 18 amino acids. This chain's CDR3 is CASSQPRGGTSGRDTQYF. DNA for the CDR3: TGTGCCAGCAGCCAACCCCGAGGAGGGACTAGCGGGAGGGATACGCAGTATTTT.

This clone came up once. This chain links TRBV7-2 with TRBJ2-3, with TRBD2 identical over 7 bases. Germline assignment: CDR1 SGHTA and CDR2 FQGNSA. The CDR3 extends over 17 amino acids. With 5 bases clipped from V and 3 bases from J, the junction kept 14 bases outside the gene matches. CDR3 sequence reads: CASSPTGGRRATDTQYF. The CDR3 DNA sequence: TGTGCCAGCAGCCCCACCGGCGGGAGAAGGGCGACAGATACGCAGTATTTT.

The J gene is TRBJ1-3, the V gene TRBV7-9, with 7 positions matching TRBD1. Germline trimming cut 5 bases from V and 0 bases from J; bases unmatched to any gene: 13. Germline V lookup: CDR1 SEHNR, CDR2 FQNEAQ (reference sequence). The CDR3 contains 18 residues. The CDR3 loop reads CASSPTPTGSYSGNTIYF. CDR3 DNA: TGTGCCAGCAGCCCCACCCCGACAGGGTCATACTCTGGAAACACCATATATTTT.

The rearrangement links TRBV2 to TRBJ2-7; D remains ambiguous. The CDR3 spans 13 residues. CDR1 is SNHLY and CDR2 is FYNNEI in the germline V gene. V dropped 4 bases and J dropped 6 bases, with 13 bases sitting between them. The CDR3: CASSGQIGSEQYF. The CDR3 DNA reads TGTGCCAGCAGTGGGCAGATCGGTAGCGAGCAGTACTTC. Looking up the rest from reference TRBV2 and TRBJ2-7 gives the full variable domain: EPEVTQTPSHQVTQMGQEVILRCVPISNHLYFYWYRQILGQKVEFLVSFYNNEISEKSEIFDDQFSVERPDGSNFTLKIRSTKLEDSAMYFCASSGQIGSEQYFGPGTRLTVT.

The rearrangement joins TRBV9 to TRBJ1-3; D is perhaps TRBD1 (6 bases). In germline, CDR1 is SGDLS, CDR2 YYNGEE. This CDR3 contains 17 residues. The V gene lost 4 bases and the J gene lost 0 bases, with 17 bases spanning the gap. The CDR3 DNA reads as TGTGCCAGCAGCACCTCGACAGGTCCCAACTCTGGAAACACCATATATTTT. It yields the protein CASSTSTGPNSGNTIYF.

This clone was seen just once. The chain joins TRBV19 to TRBJ2-3; the match to TRBD2 covers 11 bases. The germline V gene encodes CDR1 LNHDA and CDR2 SQIVND (reference sequence). V lost 5 bases to trimming and J lost 2 bases; unmatched junction nucleotides: 9. This CDR3 region has 17 residues. The CDR3 coding sequence is TGTGCCAGTAGTTCAGTTACGACTAGCGGGAACACAGATACGCAGTATTTT. Its translation: CASSSVTTSGNTDTQYF.

The chain recombines TRBV7-9 with TRBJ1-4; D is uncertain. Trimming stripped 2 bases from V and 6 bases from J, with 4 bases between. The CDR3 consists of 12 residues. From germline, CDR1 is SEHNR and CDR2 FQNEAQ (reference sequence). CDR3 bases: TGTGCCAGCAGCTTAAGCGATGAAAAACTGTTTTTT. Its translation: CASSLSDEKLFF.

J is TRBJ2-3 and V is TRBV5-1; 15 positions match TRBD2. V trimming: 4 bases; J trimming: 4 bases; junction bases outside the gene matches: 4. Germline CDR1 and CDR2: SGHRS and YFSETQ. The CDR3 has 16 residues. The CDR3 protein is CASSQGLAGGADTQYF. The CDR3 DNA is TGCGCCAGCAGCCAGGGACTAGCGGGAGGAGCAGATACGCAGTATTTT.

The chain uses TRBV5-1 and TRBJ2-3; D possibly uses TRBD1 or TRBD2 (5 bases each). The CDR3 consists of 16 residues. With 0 bases removed from V and 3 bases from J, the gap between germline ends came to 14 bases. Germline assignment: CDR1 SGHRS and CDR2 YFSETQ. Here the CDR3 reads CASSLDDGGRTDTQYF. CDR3 nucleotide sequence: TGCGCCAGCAGCTTGGATGATGGGGGTAGAACAGATACGCAGTATTTT.

This clone has only one observation. V is TRBV6-5 and J is TRBJ2-1; D is unclear. CDR1 and CDR2 from the germline V gene are MNHEY and SVGAGI. Trimming cost V 3 bases and J 8 bases, with 14 bases left between them. This CDR3 spans 14 amino acids. For the CDR3, the DNA is TGTGCCAGCAGTTATACGGTGCTGTCGGATGAGCAGTTCTTC. The encoded protein is CASSYTVLSDEQFF.

The chain has TRBV7-8 and TRBJ2-2; D remains ambiguous. The CDR3 sequence is 12 residues long. Between the trimmed V and J ends, which lost 2 bases and 7 bases, there was a span of 5 bases. The germline V gene has CDR1 SGHVS and CDR2 FQNEAQ. The CDR3 region is CASSLIIGELFF. In DNA, the CDR3 is TGTGCCAGCAGCTTAATTATCGGGGAGCTGTTTTTT.

The chain combines TRBV2 with TRBJ2-2, with TRBD2 matching 7 bases. The CDR3 has 15 amino acids. Germline V gene data show CDR1 as SNHLY and CDR2 as FYNNEI. V was clipped by 0 bases and J by 6 bases; unmatched bases: 4. The CDR3 bases are TGTGCCAGCAGTGAAGCGGGAGGGCCATCCGGGGAGCTGTTTTTT. It specifies CASSEAGGPSGELFF.

This clone was counted only a few times. The chain combines TRBV5-5 with TRBJ1-5; perhaps TRBD1 as D (6 bases). The V and J ends lost 4 bases and 4 bases respectively, with 15 bases between them. The CDR3 extends over 15 amino acids. Germline V CDR1 and CDR2: SGHKS, YYEKEE (reference sequence). CDR3 coding DNA: TGTGCCAGCAGCCCCCGGGGGGGCGGGAATCAGCCCCAGCATTTT. Translated, it gives CASSPRGGGNQPQHF.

The chain links TRBV14 to TRBJ1-4; D possibly corresponds to TRBD1 (5 bases). V gave up 3 bases and J gave up 8 bases, with 22 bases separating them. This CDR3 is built from 17 residues. CDR1 and CDR2 from the germline V gene are SGHDN and FVKESK. CDR3 DNA sequence: TGTGCCAGCAGCCAGCTCCCCCCGGGGGGATTGGACGAAAAACTGTTTTTT. Its protein is CASSQLPPGGLDEKLFF.

The gene calls are TRBV25-1 and TRBJ2-5, with D perhaps TRBD1 or TRBD2 (5 bases each). V gave up 8 bases and J gave up 7 bases, with 20 bases separating them. The CDR3 runs 14 residues. Germline CDR1 MGHDK, CDR2 SYGVNS. This CDR3 reads CASQAKGPPGTQYF. CDR3 in DNA: TGTGCCAGCCAAGCCAAGGGACCCCCGGGGACCCAGTACTTC.

This sequence joins TRBV27 and TRBJ1-6; TRBD1 is a possible D gene (6 bases). Trimming removed 1 base from V and 7 bases from J, with 8 bases in between. This CDR3 is built from 14 residues. Germline-derived CDR1 and CDR2 are MNHEY and SMNVEV (reference sequence). The CDR3 protein is CASSLYRDNSPLHF. DNA of the CDR3: TGTGCCAGCAGTTTATACAGGGACAATTCACCCCTCCACTTT.

The chain carries TRBV5-1 and TRBJ2-7; D assignment may be TRBD1 or TRBD2 (5 bases each). Germline V gives CDR1 SGHRS, CDR2 YFSETQ. The CDR3 spans 15 residues. V gave up 3 bases and J gave up 2 bases, with 15 bases separating them. The CDR3 bases are TGCGCCAGCAGCTCCTGGGACCAGGTCGCCTACGAGCAGTACTTC. Its protein is CASSSWDQVAYEQYF.

The chain is built from TRBV2 and TRBJ2-3; no firm D call. Germline values: CDR1 SNHLY, CDR2 FYNNEI. V lost 6 bases and J lost 2, with 6 bases in between. This CDR3 has 12 residues. CDR3 nucleotides: TGTGCCAGCAGCAGAAACACAGATACGCAGTATTTT. Amino acid sequence: CASSRNTDTQYF. Together with reference TRBV2 and TRBJ2-3, the CDR3 gives the full variable domain: EPEVTQTPSHQVTQMGQEVILRCVPISNHLYFYWYRQILGQKVEFLVSFYNNEISEKSEIFDDQFSVERPDGSNFTLKIRSTKLEDSAMYFCASSRNTDTQYFGPGTRLTVL.